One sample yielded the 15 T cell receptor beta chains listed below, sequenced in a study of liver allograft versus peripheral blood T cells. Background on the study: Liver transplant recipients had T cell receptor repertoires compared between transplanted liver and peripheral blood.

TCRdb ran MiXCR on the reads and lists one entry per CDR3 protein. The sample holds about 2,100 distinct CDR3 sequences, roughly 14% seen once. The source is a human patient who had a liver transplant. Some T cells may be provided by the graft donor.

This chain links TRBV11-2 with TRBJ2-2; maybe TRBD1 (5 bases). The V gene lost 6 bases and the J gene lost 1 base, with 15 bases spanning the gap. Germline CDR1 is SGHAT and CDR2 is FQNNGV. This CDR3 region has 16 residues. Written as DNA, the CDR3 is TGTGCCAGCAGATATAATCCTCAGGGGAACACCGGGGAGCTGTTTTTT. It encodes CASRYNPQGNTGELFF.

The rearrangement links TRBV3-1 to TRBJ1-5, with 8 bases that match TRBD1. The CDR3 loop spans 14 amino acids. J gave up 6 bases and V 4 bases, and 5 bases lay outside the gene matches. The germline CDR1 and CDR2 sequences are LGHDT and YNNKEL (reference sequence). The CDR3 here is CASSLGQGFQPQHF. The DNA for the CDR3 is TGTGCCAGCAGCCTCGGACAGGGATTTCAGCCCCAGCATTTT.

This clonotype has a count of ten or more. CDR3 in amino acids: CASRSGGVTDTQYF. In DNA, the CDR3 is TGTGCCAGCCGCTCGGGGGGTGTGACAGATACGCAGTATTTT. J is TRBJ2-3 and V is TRBV5-4; 7 positions match TRBD2. J lost 3 bases, V lost 7 bases, and 8 bases had no gene match. Germline V gives CDR1 SGHNT, CDR2 YYREEE (reference sequence). This CDR3 contains 14 residues.

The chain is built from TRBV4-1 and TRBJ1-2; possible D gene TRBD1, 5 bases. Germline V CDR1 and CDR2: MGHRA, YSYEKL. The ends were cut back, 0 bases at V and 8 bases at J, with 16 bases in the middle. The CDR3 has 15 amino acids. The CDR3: CASSQDRTRGGGYTF. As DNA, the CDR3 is TGCGCCAGCAGCCAAGATCGGACGAGGGGTGGAGGCTACACCTTC.

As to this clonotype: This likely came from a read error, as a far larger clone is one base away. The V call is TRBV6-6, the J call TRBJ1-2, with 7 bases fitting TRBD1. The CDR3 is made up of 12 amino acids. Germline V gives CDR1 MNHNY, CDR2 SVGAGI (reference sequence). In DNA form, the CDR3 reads TGTGTCACCCACGGGACAGTCTATGGCTACACCTTC. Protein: CVTHGTVYGYTF.

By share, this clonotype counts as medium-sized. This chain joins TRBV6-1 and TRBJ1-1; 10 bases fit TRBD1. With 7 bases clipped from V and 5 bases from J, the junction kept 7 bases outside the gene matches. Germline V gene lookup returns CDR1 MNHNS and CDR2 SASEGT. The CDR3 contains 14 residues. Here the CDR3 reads CASTWGQGRTEAFF. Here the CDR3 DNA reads TGTGCCAGCACCTGGGGACAGGGGCGGACTGAAGCTTTCTTT.

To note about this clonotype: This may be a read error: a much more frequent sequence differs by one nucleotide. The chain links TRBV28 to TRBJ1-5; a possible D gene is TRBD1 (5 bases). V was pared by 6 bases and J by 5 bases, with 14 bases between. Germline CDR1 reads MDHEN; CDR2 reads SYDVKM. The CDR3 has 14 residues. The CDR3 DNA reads TGTGCCAGCAGCCCAGCGGGGGACGATCAGCCCCAGCATTTT. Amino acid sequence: CASSPAGDDQPQHF.

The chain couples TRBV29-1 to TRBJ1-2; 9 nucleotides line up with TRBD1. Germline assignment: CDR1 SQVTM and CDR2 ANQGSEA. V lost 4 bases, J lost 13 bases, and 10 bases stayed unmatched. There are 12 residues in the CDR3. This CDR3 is CSVGLTGGLSTF. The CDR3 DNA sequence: TGCAGCGTTGGTTTGACAGGGGGGCTATCCACCTTC.

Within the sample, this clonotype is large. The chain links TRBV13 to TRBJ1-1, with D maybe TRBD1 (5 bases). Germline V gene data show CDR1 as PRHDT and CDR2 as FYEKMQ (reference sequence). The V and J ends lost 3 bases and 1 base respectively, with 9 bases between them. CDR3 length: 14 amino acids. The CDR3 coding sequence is TGTGCCAGCAGCTTTCAGGGTAAGAACACTGAAGCTTTCTTT. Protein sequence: CASSFQGKNTEAFF.

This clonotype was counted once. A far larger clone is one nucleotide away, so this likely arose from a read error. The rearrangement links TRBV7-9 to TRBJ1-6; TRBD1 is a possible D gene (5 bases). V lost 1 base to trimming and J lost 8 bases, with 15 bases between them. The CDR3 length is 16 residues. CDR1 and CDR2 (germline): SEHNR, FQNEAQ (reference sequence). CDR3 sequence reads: CASSLEGAASYSPLHF. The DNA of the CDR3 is TGTGCCAGCAGCTTAGAAGGGGCTGCGAGTTATTCACCCCTCCACTTT.

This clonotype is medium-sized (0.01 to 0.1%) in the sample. CDR3 nucleotides: TGTGCCAGCAGCCGCCGAGGTGTTAACTATGGCTACACCTTC. This sequence encodes CASSRRGVNYGYTF. The chain is built from TRBV7-2 and TRBJ1-2, with D uncertain. This CDR3 is built from 14 residues. V lost 5 bases and J lost 1, with 11 bases in between. CDR1 is SGHTA and CDR2 is FQGNSA in the germline V gene.

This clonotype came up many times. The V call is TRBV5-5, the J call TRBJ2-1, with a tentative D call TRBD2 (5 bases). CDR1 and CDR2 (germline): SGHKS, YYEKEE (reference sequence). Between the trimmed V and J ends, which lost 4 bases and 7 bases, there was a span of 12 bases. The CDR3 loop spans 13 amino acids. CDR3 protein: CASSARTGNEQFF. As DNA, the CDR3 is TGTGCCAGCAGCGCACGGACTGGGAATGAGCAGTTCTTC.

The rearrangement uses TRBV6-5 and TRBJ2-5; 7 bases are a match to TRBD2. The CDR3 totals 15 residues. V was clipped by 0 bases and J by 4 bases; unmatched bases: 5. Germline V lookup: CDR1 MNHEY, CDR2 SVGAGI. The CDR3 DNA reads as TGTGCCAGCAGTTACTCGATGACGGGGGGAGAGACCCAGTACTTC. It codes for CASSYSMTGGETQYF.

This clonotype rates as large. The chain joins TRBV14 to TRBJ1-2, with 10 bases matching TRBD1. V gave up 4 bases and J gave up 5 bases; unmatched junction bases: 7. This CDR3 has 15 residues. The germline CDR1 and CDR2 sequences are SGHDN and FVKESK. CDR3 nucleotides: TGTGCCAGCAGCCGAGACAGGGGGCAAGTGTATGGCTACACCTTC. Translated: CASSRDRGQVYGYTF.

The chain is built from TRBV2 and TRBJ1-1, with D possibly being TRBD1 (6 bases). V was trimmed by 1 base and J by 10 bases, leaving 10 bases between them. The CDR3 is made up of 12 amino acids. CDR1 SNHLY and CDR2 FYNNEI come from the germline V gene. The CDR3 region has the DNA TGTGCCAGCAGTGAAGAAGGAGGGGGAGCTTTCTTT. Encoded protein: CASSEEGGGAFF.